This is a list of T cell receptor beta chains from one sample in a study of identifying expanded T cells in peripheral blood. The table came from immunoSEQ multiplex PCR; TCRdb's copy has only in-frame clones and leaves some out. Of tens of thousands of clones listed, around 90% are singletons. Input material: blood. The receptors shown here come from a person between 18 and 70 years old in good health. Each CDR3 is given with its conserved first and last residue. A D gene is named only where the DNA matches it firmly. Clone size is not always given. Where it is, it says once, few, many or a class for expanded clones.

j_call: TRBJ2-2
v_call: TRBV5-1
clone_size: -
d_call: TRBD2
cdr3_aa: CASSPDTPGGNGELFF
cdr3_nt: TGCGCCAGCAGCCCCGATACCCCGGGGGGGAACGGGGAGCTGTTTTTT

j_call: TRBJ2-7
v_call: TRBV10-3
clone_size: -
d_call: TRBD2
cdr3_aa: CAISKEDSGGYEQYF
cdr3_nt: TGTGCCATCAGTAAGGAGGATAGCGGGGGCTACGAGCAGTACTTC

j_call: TRBJ2-1
v_call: TRBV7-2
clone_size: -
d_call: -
cdr3_aa: CASSYTSYNEQFF
cdr3_nt: TGTGCCAGCAGCTACACCTCATACAATGAGCAGTTCTTC

j_call: TRBJ1-3
v_call: TRBV15
clone_size: once
d_call: -
cdr3_aa: CATSRDGFYSGNTIYF
cdr3_nt: TGTGCCACCAGCAGAGATGGCTTCTACTCTGGAAACACCATATATTTT

j_call: TRBJ2-1
v_call: TRBV7-3
clone_size: -
d_call: TRBD2
cdr3_aa: CASSLRRGSYNEQFF
cdr3_nt: TGTGCCAGCAGCTTAAGGCGGGGGTCCTACAATGAGCAGTTCTTC

j_call: TRBJ2-7
v_call: TRBV7-8
clone_size: -
d_call: TRBD1
cdr3_aa: CASSIDRAPEQYF
cdr3_nt: TGTGCCAGCAGCATAGACAGGGCTCCCGAGCAGTACTTC

j_call: TRBJ2-2
v_call: TRBV7-3
clone_size: -
d_call: -
cdr3_aa: CASSLRGHTGELFF
cdr3_nt: TGTGCCAGCAGCTTACGAGGGCATACCGGGGAGCTGTTTTTT

j_call: TRBJ1-1
v_call: TRBV11-3
clone_size: -
d_call: -
cdr3_aa: CASSLVNTNTEAFF
cdr3_nt: TGTGCCAGCAGCTTAGTAAACACGAACACTGAAGCTTTCTTT

j_call: TRBJ2-1
v_call: TRBV18
clone_size: -
d_call: TRBD1
cdr3_aa: CASSPMTGTYNEQFF
cdr3_nt: TGTGCCAGCTCACCAATGACAGGGACCTACAATGAGCAGTTCTTC

j_call: TRBJ1-5
v_call: TRBV19
clone_size: -
d_call: -
cdr3_aa: CASKDSNQPQHF
cdr3_nt: TGTGCCAGTAAAGATAGCAATCAGCCCCAGCATTTT

j_call: TRBJ2-2
v_call: TRBV29-1
clone_size: -
d_call: -
cdr3_aa: CSVDPANTGELFF
cdr3_nt: TGCAGCGTTGACCCAGCCAACACCGGGGAGCTGTTTTTT

j_call: TRBJ1-6
v_call: TRBV25-1
clone_size: few
d_call: -
cdr3_aa: CASSPRQEYNSPLHF
cdr3_nt: TGTGCCAGCAGTCCCCGACAGGAGTATAATTCACCCCTCCACTTT

j_call: TRBJ1-2
v_call: TRBV2
clone_size: -
d_call: -
cdr3_aa: CASSNTETYGYTF
cdr3_nt: TGTGCCAGCAGTAACACGGAGACATATGGCTACACCTTC

j_call: TRBJ1-5
v_call: TRBV19
clone_size: -
d_call: -
cdr3_aa: CASSITGYNQPQHF
cdr3_nt: TGTGCCAGTAGTATCACAGGGTACAATCAGCCCCAGCATTTT

j_call: TRBJ2-7
v_call: TRBV6-1
clone_size: -
d_call: TRBD1
cdr3_aa: CASAGGSYEQYF
cdr3_nt: TGTGCCAGCGCAGGGGGCTCCTACGAGCAGTACTTC

j_call: TRBJ2-5
v_call: TRBV4-2
clone_size: -
d_call: -
cdr3_aa: CASSQGRGRIQETQYF
cdr3_nt: TGTGCCAGCAGCCAAGGCCGGGGACGTATTCAAGAGACCCAGTACTTC